This passage covers 25 T cell receptor beta chains from one sample sequenced in a study of T cells after yellow fever vaccination. TCRdb recomputed calls from the 5' RACE reads with MiXCR, one row per CDR3 protein. The profile covers some 110,000 distinct CDR3 sequences, with about 7.8% appearing a single time and roughly 2.5% taken by the ten largest. Material: CD4+ T cells sorted from PBMCs, obtained approximately 40 days after the first yellow fever vaccination. These receptors all come from a man aged 18 to 29 who received the YFV17D yellow fever vaccine.

This clonotype was recorded many times. The chain has TRBV5-1 and TRBJ2-3, with D possibly being TRBD1 (6 bases). V was clipped by 3 bases and J by 0 bases, with 14 bases between them. CDR3 length equals 16 residues. Germline loops: CDR1 SGHRS, CDR2 YFSETQ. Written as DNA, the CDR3 is TGCGCCAGCAGCTCGGACAGAAGCACTAGCACAGATACGCAGTATTTT. It is translated as CASSSDRSTSTDTQYF.

The table lists this clonotype with many counts. The chain uses TRBV7-2 and TRBJ2-7; maybe TRBD2 (7 bases). Germline assignment: CDR1 SGHTA and CDR2 FQGNSA. The V gene lost 2 bases and the J gene lost 0 bases, with 17 bases spanning the gap. The CDR3 loop spans 17 amino acids. In DNA form, the CDR3 reads TGTGCCAGCAGCTTATGGGGGGGCCCTGGCAGCTCCTACGAGCAGTACGTC. Its protein is CASSLWGGPGSSYEQYV.

V usage is TRBV6-1 and J usage is TRBJ2-5, with D possibly being TRBD1 or TRBD2 (5 bases each). Germline V CDR1 and CDR2: MNHNS, SASEGT. CDR3 length: 15 residues. The V gene lost 7 bases and the J gene lost 5 bases, with 20 bases spanning the gap. As DNA, the CDR3 is TGTGCCAGCACCGAATTCGGGGCCAGTGTCGAGACCCAGTACTTC. Translation gives CASTEFGASVETQYF.

With respect to this clonotype: A much larger clone lies one base from this, so it may be a read error. CDR3 in amino acids: CASRVGVAESSYEQYF. DNA for the CDR3: TGTGCCAGCAGAGTTGGGGTAGCGGAGAGCTCCTACGAGCAGTACTTC. The V gene is TRBV9, the J gene TRBJ2-7; D perhaps matches TRBD2 (6 bases). The CDR3 has 16 residues. Per the germline V gene, CDR1 is SGDLS and CDR2 is YYNGEE. V was cut by 5 bases and J by 0 bases, with 18 bases left in between.

This clonotype was seen ten or more times. V gene TRBV11-2 combines with J gene TRBJ2-1, with D possibly matching TRBD1 (6 bases). The V and J ends lost 0 bases and 4 bases respectively, with 13 bases between them. The CDR3 is made up of 16 amino acids. Looked up from germline, CDR1 is SGHAT and CDR2 is FQNNGV. CDR3 bases: TGTGCCAGCAGCTTAGAATCATCAGGGGCATACAATGAGCAGTTCTTC. It codes for CASSLESSGAYNEQFF.

The chain links TRBV5-4 to TRBJ2-3; 9 nucleotides align to TRBD2. The V and J ends lost 7 bases and 5 bases, in that order; junction bases with no gene match: 14. Germline CDR1 reads SGHNT; CDR2 reads YYREEE (reference sequence). This CDR3 is built from 16 residues. The CDR3 here is CASHALTGLAGDTQYF. DNA for the CDR3: TGTGCCAGCCACGCATTGACGGGACTAGCCGGAGATACGCAGTATTTT.

This clonotype was seen repeatedly, ten times or more. CDR3 DNA sequence: TGTGCCAGCAGCTTAGTGGGGGGGGGTAATTCACCCCTCCACTTT. This translates into CASSLVGGGNSPLHF. J is TRBJ1-6 and V is TRBV7-2; D might be TRBD1 (5 bases). The V gene's germline CDR1 is SGHTA and CDR2 FQGNSA. The CDR3 spans 15 residues. V shed 1 base and J shed 6 bases, with 10 bases lying between them.

This clonotype was seen ten or more times. This rearrangement joins TRBV18 to TRBJ1-2; D call uncertain. CDR3 length: 13 residues. CDR1 and CDR2 from the germline V gene are KGHSH and LQKENI. With 0 bases removed from V and 8 bases from J, the gap between germline ends came to 10 bases. CDR3 coding DNA: TGTGCCAGCTCACCACCGTCGGGGTTCGGCTACACCTTC. Translating it yields CASSPPSGFGYTF. Complete variable domain (other parts from reference TRBV18 and TRBJ1-2): NAGVMQNPRHLVRRRGQEARLRCSPMKGHSHVYWYRQLPEEGLKFMVYLQKENIIDESGMPKERFSAEFPKEGPSILRIQQVVRGDSAAYFCASSPPSGFGYTFGSGTRLTVV.

This clonotype was observed at least ten times. This rearrangement joins TRBV28 to TRBJ1-1, with a weak D call TRBD1 (6 bases). Germline V gene sequence: CDR1 MDHEN, CDR2 SYDVKM. CDR3 length: 14 amino acids. V was pared by 10 bases and J by 4 bases, with 19 bases between. The CDR3 is CAKRDRFWGTEAFF. As DNA, the CDR3 is TGTGCCAAGCGTGACAGGTTTTGGGGCACTGAAGCTTTCTTT.

This clonotype has a count of ten or more. The chain couples TRBV5-1 to TRBJ1-2; a weak D match, TRBD1 (5 bases). The ends were cut back, 0 bases at V and 4 bases at J, with 13 bases in the middle. Looked up from germline, CDR1 is SGHRS and CDR2 is YFSETQ. There are 15 residues in the CDR3. CDR3 residues: CASSLGQGTVYGYTF. In DNA form, the CDR3 reads TGCGCCAGCAGCTTGGGTCAGGGTACCGTCTATGGCTACACCTTC.

This clonotype was counted many times. The CDR3 sequence: CSAPQALYNSPLHF. DNA for the CDR3: TGCAGTGCTCCCCAGGCCCTCTATAATTCACCCCTCCACTTT. The chain employs TRBV20-1 and TRBJ1-6; no clear D. This CDR3 is built from 14 residues. V was trimmed by 5 bases and J by 3 bases, leaving 11 bases between them. Germline CDR1 reads DFQATT; CDR2 reads SNEGSKA (reference sequence).

The table lists this clonotype with a few counts. The chain couples TRBV9 to TRBJ2-2; 9 nucleotides align to TRBD1. V lost 0 bases and J lost 4; bases outside the gene matches: 4. The CDR3 covers 16 residues. CDR1 and CDR2 (germline): SGDLS, YYNGEE. The CDR3 DNA sequence: TGTGCCAGCAGCGTAGCGGGGACAGGGTTCACCGGGGAGCTGTTTTTT. Translating it yields CASSVAGTGFTGELFF.

This clonotype was detected ten times or more. V and J are TRBV4-3 and TRBJ2-3, with D possibly being TRBD2 (7 bases). The V gene's germline CDR1 is LGHNA and CDR2 YSLEER. The V and J ends lost 4 bases and 0 bases respectively, with 11 bases between them. This CDR3 is 15 amino acids long. The CDR3 DNA reads TGCGCCAGCAGCCCTAGGGGGGGTAGCACAGATACGCAGTATTTT. It encodes CASSPRGGSTDTQYF.

This clonotype was counted many times. V gene TRBV5-1 combines with J gene TRBJ2-3; D remains unclear. V shed 4 bases and J shed 0 bases, with 12 bases lying between them. The CDR3 extends over 15 amino acids. Germline lookup yields CDR1 SGHRS and CDR2 YFSETQ. The chain's CDR3 is CASSPTDPSTDTQYF. As DNA, the CDR3 is TGCGCCAGCAGCCCGACGGACCCTAGCACAGATACGCAGTATTTT.

This clonotype was recorded many times. V usage is TRBV7-2 and J usage is TRBJ2-3, with D uncertain. This CDR3 contains 12 residues. V was clipped by 5 bases and J by 5 bases, with 8 bases between them. Germline assignment: CDR1 SGHTA and CDR2 FQGNSA. CDR3 sequence (DNA): TGTGCCAGCAGCCCCCACTTAGATACGCAGTATTTT. Residues: CASSPHLDTQYF.

At least ten counts were recorded for this clonotype. This sequence joins TRBV29-1 and TRBJ1-3; a weak D match, TRBD1 (5 bases). CDR3 length equals 15 residues. The V and J ends lost 6 bases and 0 bases respectively, with 15 bases between them. CDR1 and CDR2 from the germline V gene are SQVTM and ANQGSEA. The CDR3 DNA sequence: TGCAGCGTAACGCCGGACAACGACTCTGGAAACACCATATATTTT. Translation gives CSVTPDNDSGNTIYF.

This clonotype has a count of ten or more. The chain is built from TRBV29-1 and TRBJ2-5; D ambiguous. With 3 bases removed from V and 1 base from J, the gap between germline ends came to 9 bases. From germline, CDR1 is SQVTM and CDR2 ANQGSEA. The CDR3 sequence is 13 residues long. CDR3 sequence reads: CSVDSFTQETQYF. The CDR3 DNA follows: TGCAGCGTTGACAGCTTCACCCAAGAGACCCAGTACTTC.

The J gene is TRBJ2-7, the V gene TRBV20-1, with 10 nucleotides matching TRBD2. J was trimmed by 5 bases and V by 3 bases; bases with no gene match: 16. Germline V CDR1 and CDR2: DFQATT, SNEGSKA (reference sequence). The CDR3 has 17 residues. The CDR3 loop reads CSASPITSGVGNHEQYV. The CDR3 region has the DNA TGCAGTGCTAGCCCGATAACTAGCGGGGTAGGTAACCACGAGCAGTACGTC.

This clonotype was counted many times. The V gene is TRBV10-3, the J gene TRBJ2-4; D gene ambiguous. Per germline, CDR1 ENHRY and CDR2 SYGVKD. The V end was cut by 0 bases, the J end by 0 bases, with 15 bases between. This CDR3 is built from 18 residues. CDR3 DNA: TGTGCCATCAGTGAGTCTTATAGGGCGGATGTAGCCAAAAACATTCAGTACTTC. Its translation is CAISESYRADVAKNIQYF.

The sample holds many counts of this clonotype. V gene TRBV12-5 combines with J gene TRBJ2-5; D call uncertain. This CDR3 spans 14 amino acids. V was trimmed by 1 base and J by 0 bases, leaving 6 bases between them. Germline CDR1 is LGHNT and CDR2 is FRNRAP. CDR3 loop: CASGLGRNQETQYF. In DNA form, the CDR3 reads TGTGCTAGTGGTTTGGGGCGGAACCAAGAGACCCAGTACTTC.

This clonotype was counted at least ten times. The rearrangement joins TRBV4-1 to TRBJ2-1, with 12 bases that match TRBD1. CDR3 length: 18 amino acids. CDR1 MGHRA and CDR2 YSYEKL come from the germline V gene. Losses at the gene ends were 3 bases for V and 9 bases for J; bases not matched to a gene: 15. The CDR3 sequence: CASSHPNSGTGGFSEQFF. The CDR3 bases are TGCGCCAGCAGCCACCCGAACAGCGGGACAGGGGGCTTCAGTGAGCAGTTCTTC.

This clonotype appeared many times. The CDR3 DNA reads TGTGCCAGCAGCTTTGACGGTTATGGGTATGGCTACACCTTC. Amino acid sequence: CASSFDGYGYGYTF. The chain has TRBV9 and TRBJ1-2; D remains unclear. The germline V gene has CDR1 SGDLS and CDR2 YYNGEE. Between the trimmed V and J ends, which lost 4 bases and 5 bases, there was a span of 15 bases. CDR3 length equals 14 residues.

This clonotype was counted at least ten times. The chain combines TRBV12-3 or TRBV12-4 with TRBJ1-1, with 7 bases fitting TRBD1. V shed 5 bases and J 5 bases; nucleotides not matched to a gene: 11. The CDR3 sequence is 15 residues long. The CDR3 DNA follows: TGTGCCAGCAGTCGCCATGACAGGGCCGGGACTGAAGCTTTCTTT. As protein: CASSRHDRAGTEAFF.

This clonotype was seen many times. The chain employs TRBV12-3 or TRBV12-4 and TRBJ1-1; TRBD1 aligns across 8 bases. V shed 1 base, J shed 3 bases, and the junction held 4 bases outside the gene matches. CDR3 length: 15 amino acids. CDR3 region: CASSLVGTGDTEAFF. CDR3 in DNA: TGTGCCAGCAGTTTAGTGGGGACAGGCGACACTGAAGCTTTCTTT.

This clonotype was detected ten times or more. This chain connects TRBV12-3 or TRBV12-4 to TRBJ2-7, with D possibly called TRBD1 or TRBD2 (6 bases each). Trimming took 1 base from V and 3 from J, leaving 19 bases between them. This CDR3 has 17 amino acids. The CDR3 loop reads CASSLGGLWRDGYEQYF. The CDR3 DNA reads as TGTGCCAGCAGTTTAGGGGGGCTGTGGAGGGATGGCTACGAGCAGTACTTC.